The 2 T cell receptor beta chains below all came from one sample that was sequenced in a study of OX40 agonist ivuxolimab in advanced cancers. Sequencing was performed with immunoSEQ multiplex PCR; in TCRdb, only in-frame clones are kept and a portion is missing. The table includes 60,000 to 85,000 clones, around 85% detected once. The specimen comprised CD4+ or CD8+ T cells sorted from blood, sampled in a trial of the OX40 agonist ivuxolimab. The source of these receptors is an adult with an advanced solid tumor such as melanoma, head and neck, liver or kidney cancer.

The chain has TRBV5-1 and TRBJ2-2; D remains ambiguous. Trimming stripped 1 base from V and 2 bases from J, with 18 bases between. The V gene's germline CDR1 is SGHRS and CDR2 YFSETQ. The CDR3 length is 18 residues. The CDR3 DNA reads TGCGCCAGCAGCTTGTTGAGGAAGAGTGGTGGTAACACCGGGGAGCTGTTTTTT. Protein sequence: CASSLLRKSGGNTGELFF.

The chain employs TRBV19 and TRBJ1-2; no clear D gene. V lost 5 bases and J lost 2, with 15 bases in between. Germline values: CDR1 LNHDA, CDR2 SQIVND (reference sequence). This CDR3 has 15 amino acids. CDR3: CASSGQWQANYGYTF. CDR3 bases: TGTGCCAGTAGTGGTCAGTGGCAGGCCAACTATGGCTACACCTTC.